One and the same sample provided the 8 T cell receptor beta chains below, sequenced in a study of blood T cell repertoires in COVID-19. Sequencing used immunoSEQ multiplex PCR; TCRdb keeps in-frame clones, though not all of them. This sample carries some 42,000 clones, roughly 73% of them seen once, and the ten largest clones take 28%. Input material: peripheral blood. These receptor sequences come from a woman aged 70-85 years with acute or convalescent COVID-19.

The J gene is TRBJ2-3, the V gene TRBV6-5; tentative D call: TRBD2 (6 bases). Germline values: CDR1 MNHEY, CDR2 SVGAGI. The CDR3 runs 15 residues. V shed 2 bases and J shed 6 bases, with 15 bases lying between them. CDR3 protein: CASSYDLRGRDTQYF. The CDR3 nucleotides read TGTGCCAGCAGTTACGATCTGCGGGGTAGGGATACGCAGTATTTT.

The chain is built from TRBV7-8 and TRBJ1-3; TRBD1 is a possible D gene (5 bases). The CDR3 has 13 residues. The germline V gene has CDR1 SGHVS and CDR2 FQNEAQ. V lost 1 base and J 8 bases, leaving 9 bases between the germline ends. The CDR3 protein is CASSLGRVDTIYF. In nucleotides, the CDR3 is TGTGCCAGCAGCTTAGGCAGGGTAGACACCATATATTTT.

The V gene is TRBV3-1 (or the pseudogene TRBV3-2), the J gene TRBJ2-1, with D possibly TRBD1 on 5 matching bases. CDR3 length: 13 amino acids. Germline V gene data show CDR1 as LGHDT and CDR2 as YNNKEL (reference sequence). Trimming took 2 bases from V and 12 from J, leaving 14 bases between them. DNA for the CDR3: TGTGCCAGCAGCCAATCTAACAGGCGCCCGCAGTTCTTC. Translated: CASSQSNRRPQFF.

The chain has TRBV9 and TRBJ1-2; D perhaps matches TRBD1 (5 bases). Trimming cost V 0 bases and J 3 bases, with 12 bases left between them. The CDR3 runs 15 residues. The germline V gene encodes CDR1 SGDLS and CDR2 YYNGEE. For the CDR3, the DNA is TGTGCCAGCAGCGTAGCCGACAGATTAGACTATGGCTACACCTTC. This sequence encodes CASSVADRLDYGYTF.

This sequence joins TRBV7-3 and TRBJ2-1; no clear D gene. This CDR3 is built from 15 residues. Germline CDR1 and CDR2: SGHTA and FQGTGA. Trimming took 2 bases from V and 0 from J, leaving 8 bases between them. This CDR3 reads CASSLAASSYNEQFF. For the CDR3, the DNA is TGTGCCAGCAGCTTAGCGGCTAGCTCCTACAATGAGCAGTTCTTC.

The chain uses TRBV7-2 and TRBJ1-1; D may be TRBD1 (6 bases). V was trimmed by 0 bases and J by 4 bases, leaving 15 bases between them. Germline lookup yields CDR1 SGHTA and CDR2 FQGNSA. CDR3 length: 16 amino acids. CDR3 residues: CASSLARLQGSTEAFF. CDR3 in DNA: TGTGCCAGCAGCTTAGCGAGGTTACAGGGATCCACTGAAGCTTTCTTT.

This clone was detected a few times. CDR3 sequence (DNA): TGTGCCAGTTCTCGCGGACAGACCGGGGAGCTGTTTTTT. This sequence encodes CASSRGQTGELFF. The chain recombines TRBV19 with TRBJ2-2; D perhaps matches TRBD1 (6 bases). There are 13 residues in the CDR3. V was shortened by 8 bases and J by 5 bases, with 12 bases between the two germline ends. Germline assignment: CDR1 LNHDA and CDR2 SQIVND (reference sequence).

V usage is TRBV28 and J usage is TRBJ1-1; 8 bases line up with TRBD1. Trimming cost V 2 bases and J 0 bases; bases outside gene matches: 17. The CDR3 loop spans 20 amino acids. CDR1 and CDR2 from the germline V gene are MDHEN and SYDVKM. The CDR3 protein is CASSLRVPKTGALMNTEAFF. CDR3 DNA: TGTGCCAGCAGTTTAAGGGTCCCAAAGACAGGGGCCCTAATGAACACTGAAGCTTTCTTT.